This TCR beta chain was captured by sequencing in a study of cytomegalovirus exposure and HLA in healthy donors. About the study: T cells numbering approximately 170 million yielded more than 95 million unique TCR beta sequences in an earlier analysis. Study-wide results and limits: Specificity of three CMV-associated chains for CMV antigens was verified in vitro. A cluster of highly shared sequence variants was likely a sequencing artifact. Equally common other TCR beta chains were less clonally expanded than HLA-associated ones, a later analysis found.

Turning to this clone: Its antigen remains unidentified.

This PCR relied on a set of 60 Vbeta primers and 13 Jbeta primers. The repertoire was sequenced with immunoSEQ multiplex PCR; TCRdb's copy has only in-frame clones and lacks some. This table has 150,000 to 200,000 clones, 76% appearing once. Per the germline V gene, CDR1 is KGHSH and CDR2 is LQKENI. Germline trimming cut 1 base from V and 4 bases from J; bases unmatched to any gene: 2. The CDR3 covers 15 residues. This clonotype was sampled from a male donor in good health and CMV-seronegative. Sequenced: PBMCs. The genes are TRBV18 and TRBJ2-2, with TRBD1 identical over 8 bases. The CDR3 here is CASSPRQGTTGELFF. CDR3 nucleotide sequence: TGTGCCAGCTCACCACGACAGGGGACCACCGGGGAGCTGTTTTTT. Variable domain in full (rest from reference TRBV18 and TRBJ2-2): NAGVMQNPRHLVRRRGQEARLRCSPMKGHSHVYWYRQLPEEGLKFMVYLQKENIIDESGMPKERFSAEFPKEGPSILRIQQVVRGDSAAYFCASSPRQGTTGELFFGEGSRLTVL.